This TCR beta chain was recorded in a study of blood T cells in healthy people across ages. Concerning this clonotype itself: Its antigen remains unknown.

V trimming: 5 bases; J trimming: 7 bases; junction bases outside the gene matches: 8. The CDR3 contains 15 residues. Germline lookup yields CDR1 SGHTA and CDR2 FQGNSA. Sample-barcoded 5' priming and a J-beta primer mix drove a second PCR of about 6 to 12 cycles. Using its own MiXCR run on the 5' RACE reads, TCRdb lists one record per CDR3 protein. The sample holds roughly 1,700,000 distinct CDR3 sequences, 25% to 30% seen once. Findings and caveats of the study: A strong correlation was seen between TCR beta diversity and naive T cell percentage.

The TCR sequence derives from a woman aged 25 to 39 in good health. Sequenced material: blood. The genes are TRBV7-2 and TRBJ2-1, with 10 bases matching TRBD2. The CDR3 DNA reads as TGTGCCAGCAGCCCGGCTAGCGGGAGACGAAATGAGCAGTTCTTC. Translation: CASSPASGRRNEQFF.